This section outlines one T cell receptor (beta chain) sequence together with its context. Its antigen remains unknown. Profiling relied on immunoSEQ multiplex PCR, and the TCRdb table lists in-frame clones only, not all of them. Here the sample spans around 140,000 clones, more than 70% being singletons. The entry originates in a study of T cell responses to AZD1222 COVID-19 vaccine. Study-level background: Second-dose intervals near 4 or 12 weeks were combined.

The study's findings and limits: An increase in Spike-specific TCR breadth and depth was observed after two AZD1222 doses.

V lost 7 bases, J lost 6 bases, and 5 bases stayed unmatched. There are 12 residues in the CDR3. CDR1 is SQVTM, CDR2 ANQGSEA, per germline. The sequence was obtained from an adult in good health. V usage is TRBV29-1 and J usage is TRBJ2-4; 8 bases agree with TRBD1. The source was peripheral blood, collected on day 0 of AZD1222 vaccination. CDR3 sequence reads: CSAGQGRNIQYF. The CDR3 DNA reads TGCAGCGCCGGACAGGGAAGAAACATTCAGTACTTC.